This TCR beta chain is from a study of cytomegalovirus exposure and HLA in healthy donors. Study-wide context: Earlier, some 200 million T cells were analyzed, and about 120 million unique TCR beta sequences were found among them.

The PCR contained 60 Vbeta and 13 Jbeta primers. In the authors' workflow: An analysis performed later counted 70 million to 90 million unique TCR beta chains (roughly 11 million of them shared). Sequencing was performed with immunoSEQ multiplex PCR; in TCRdb, only in-frame clones are kept and a portion is missing. V and J calls and clone size come straight from that table; D and trimming were deduced from the DNA. Among nearly 100,000 clones, roughly a tenth were seen once, and the ten largest hold around 5%. The V and J ends lost 2 bases and 6 bases respectively, with 15 bases between them. The V gene's germline CDR1 is SGHRS and CDR2 YFSETQ. This CDR3 spans 14 amino acids. Study observations and caveats: In a later analysis, CMV-associated beta chains were mostly HLA-associated, it appeared.

As regards this clone: The antigen is not known.

This clonotype was sampled from a man between 45 and 60 years old in good health and CMV-seropositive. J is TRBJ2-7 and V is TRBV5-1; weak D call: TRBD2 (6 bases). Sequencing was done on a sample of PBMCs. The DNA of the CDR3 is TGCGCCAGCAGCTTAAAGGGACTCTACCTCGAGCAGTACTTC. It yields the protein CASSLKGLYLEQYF.